This section outlines one T cell receptor beta chain sequence together with its context. No antigen is known for it. Clones were sequenced by immunoSEQ multiplex PCR, and TCRdb holds only the in-frame ones, with some missing. The profile shows under 250,000 clones, roughly 85% of them singletons. This entry comes from a study of cytomegalovirus exposure and HLA in healthy donors. Broader study findings: Investigators reported under 200 TCR beta chains as tied to cytomegalovirus. A few CMV-associated chains were confirmed in vitro to be specific for CMV antigens. Rarity held for most TCR sequences, but there were some public TCRs that occurred in many donors.

The CDR3 is made up of 15 amino acids. The germline V gene has CDR1 MDHEN and CDR2 SYDVKM. With V trimmed by 6 bases and J by 6 bases, 13 bases remained unmatched. The donors were members of the validation cohort, which comprised 120 subjects and was separate from the first cohort of 600 to 800 subjects. The rearrangement joins TRBV28 to TRBJ1-1, with 7 positions matching TRBD1. The TCR was taken from a young woman in good health and CMV-seronegative. Sequencing was performed on PBMCs. This CDR3 is CASRHRGQLGAEAFF. The CDR3, as DNA: TGTGCCAGCAGACATAGGGGGCAGTTAGGGGCTGAAGCTTTCTTT.